This TCR beta chain derives from a study of CD8 T cells in ankylosing spondylitis. Overall study findings and caveats: Apparently characteristic of ankylosing spondylitis blood was a TCR beta motif (eight highly homologous variants).

Details on this clonotype: What it recognizes is unknown.

The CDR3 sequence is 12 residues long. Germline CDR1 reads SGHTA; CDR2 reads FQGNSA. V was trimmed by 3 bases and J by 5 bases, leaving 7 bases between them. TCRdb re-called the 5' RACE reads with MiXCR, one entry per CDR3 protein. Of more than 300,000 distinct CDR3 sequences listed, 6.5% to 10% are singletons. J is TRBJ1-2 and V is TRBV7-2; D ambiguous. Sequencing used blood, either unsorted or a sorted T cell fraction (not recorded which). This clonotype originated in a male donor with ankylosing spondylitis. For the CDR3, the DNA is TGTGCCAGCAGCTTTGGTGCATATGGCTACACCTTC. Residues: CASSFGAYGYTF.